This T cell receptor (beta chain) was obtained from a study of OX40 agonist ivuxolimab in advanced cancers. Study overall: Patients' therapy was ivuxolimab, an antibody that acts as an agonist of OX40 (CD134).

Per the germline V gene, CDR1 is KGHSH and CDR2 is LQKENI. This CDR3 has 17 residues. The germline V and J ends were trimmed by 0 bases and 2 bases, with 16 bases remaining between them. TCRdb keeps only in-frame clones here, not all; method: immunoSEQ multiplex PCR. The sample holds about 30,000 clones, over 60% seen once. Sequenced here: CD4+ or CD8+ T cells sorted from blood, sampled in a trial of the OX40 agonist ivuxolimab. This rearrangement joins TRBV18 to TRBJ1-2; tentative D call: TRBD1 (5 bases). The clonotype originates from an adult with an advanced solid tumor such as melanoma, head and neck, liver or kidney cancer. Written as DNA, the CDR3 is TGTGCCAGCTCACCACCCGACTACACAGGAGGGAACTATGGCTACACCTTC. Translating gives CASSPPDYTGGNYGYTF.